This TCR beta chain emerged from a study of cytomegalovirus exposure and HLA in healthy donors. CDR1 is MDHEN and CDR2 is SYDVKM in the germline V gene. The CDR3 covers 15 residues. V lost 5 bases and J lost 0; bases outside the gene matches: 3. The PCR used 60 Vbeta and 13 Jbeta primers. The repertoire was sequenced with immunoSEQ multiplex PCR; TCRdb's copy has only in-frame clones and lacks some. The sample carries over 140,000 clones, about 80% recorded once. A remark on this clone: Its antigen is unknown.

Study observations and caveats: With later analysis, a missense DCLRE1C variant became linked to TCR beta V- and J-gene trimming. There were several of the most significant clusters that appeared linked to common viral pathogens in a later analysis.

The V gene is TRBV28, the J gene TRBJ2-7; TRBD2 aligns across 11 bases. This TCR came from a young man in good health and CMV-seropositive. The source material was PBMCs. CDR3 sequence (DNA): TGTGCCAGCAGTAAAACTAGCGGGGGCTCCTACGAGCAGTACTTC. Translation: CASSKTSGGSYEQYF. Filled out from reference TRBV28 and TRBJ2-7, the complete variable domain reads DVKVTQSSRYLVKRTGEKVFLECVQDMDHENMFWYRQDPGLGLRLIYFSYDVKMKEKGDIPEGYSVSREKKERFSLILESASTNQTSMYLCASSKTSGGSYEQYFGPGTRLTVT.